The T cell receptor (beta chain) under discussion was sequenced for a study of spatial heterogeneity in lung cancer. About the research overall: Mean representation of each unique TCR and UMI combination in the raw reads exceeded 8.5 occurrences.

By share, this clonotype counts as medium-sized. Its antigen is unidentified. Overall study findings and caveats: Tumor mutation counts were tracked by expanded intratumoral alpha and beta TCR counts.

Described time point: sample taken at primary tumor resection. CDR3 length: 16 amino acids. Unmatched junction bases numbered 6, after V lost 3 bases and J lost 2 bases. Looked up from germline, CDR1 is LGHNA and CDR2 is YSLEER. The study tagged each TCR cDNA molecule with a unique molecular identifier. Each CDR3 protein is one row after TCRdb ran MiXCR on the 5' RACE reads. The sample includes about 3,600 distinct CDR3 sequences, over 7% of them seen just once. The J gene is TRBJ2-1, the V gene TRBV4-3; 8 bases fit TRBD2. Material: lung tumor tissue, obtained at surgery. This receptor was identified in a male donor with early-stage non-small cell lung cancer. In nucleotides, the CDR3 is TGCGCCAGCAGCCAGAGTAGCGGGGAACCCTACAATGAGCAGTTCTTC. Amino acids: CASSQSSGEPYNEQFF.